The next 10 T cell receptor beta chains were all read from a single sample in a study of blood T cell repertoires in COVID-19. Assay used: immunoSEQ multiplex PCR; TCRdb lists only in-frame clones, some missing. Altogether almost 100,000 clones are present, around nine tenths being singletons, with the ten largest covering over 9%. Material: peripheral blood. The receptor set was obtained from a man aged 50-60 years with acute or convalescent COVID-19.

The rearrangement uses TRBV12-3 or TRBV12-4 and TRBJ2-2, with D hard to call. V was shortened by 6 bases and J by 6 bases, with 5 bases between the two germline ends. The CDR3 spans 11 residues. CDR3 bases: TGTGCCAGCAGCCGTTCCGGGGAGCTGTTTTTT. Amino acids: CASSRSGELFF.

The chain is built from TRBV4-1 and TRBJ2-7; 8 nucleotides agree with TRBD1. Germline V gene sequence: CDR1 MGHRA, CDR2 YSYEKL. The CDR3 contains 15 residues. The V and J ends lost 1 base and 3 bases, in that order; junction bases with no gene match: 5. CDR3 residues: CASSQAGTGIYEQYF. The CDR3, as DNA: TGCGCCAGCAGCCAAGCCGGGACAGGTATCTACGAGCAGTACTTC.

This sequence joins TRBV9 and TRBJ2-7; 11 bases are a match to TRBD2. The CDR3 extends over 15 amino acids. The V gene's germline CDR1 is SGDLS and CDR2 YYNGEE. V shed 4 bases, J shed 2 bases, and the junction held 5 bases outside the gene matches. As DNA, the CDR3 is TGTGCCAGCAGCCCGGGACTAGCGGACGCCTACGAGCAGTACTTC. Amino acids: CASSPGLADAYEQYF.

The CDR3 protein is CASSPADGGPKEQYF. CDR3 nucleotide sequence: TGTGCCAGCTCACCGGCCGACGGAGGCCCAAAGGAGCAGTACTTC. V is TRBV18 and J is TRBJ2-7; the D gene is possibly TRBD2 (5 bases). The CDR3 has 15 amino acids. The V end lost 3 bases, the J end lost 7 bases, and 19 bases lay between the germline ends. The germline V gene has CDR1 KGHSH and CDR2 LQKENI.

This clone was picked up one time. The rearrangement joins TRBV24-1 to TRBJ1-5; 9 positions agree with TRBD1. The CDR3 contains 15 residues. J lost 4 bases, V lost 6 bases, and 6 bases had no gene match. Germline V lookup: CDR1 KGHDR, CDR2 SFDVKD. The CDR3 region has the DNA TGTGCCACCAGTATCGGGACAGGGATAAATCAGCCCCAGCATTTT. Its protein is CATSIGTGINQPQHF.

The rearrangement uses TRBV11-3 and TRBJ1-4; D unclear. Trimming pared 1 base from V and 4 bases from J, leaving 7 bases between. Germline V lookup: CDR1 SGHNT, CDR2 YENEEA. The CDR3 consists of 14 residues. CDR3: CASSLAGFNEKLFF. DNA for the CDR3: TGTGCCAGCAGCTTAGCGGGGTTTAATGAAAAACTGTTTTTT. The full variable domain, rest sourced from reference TRBV11-3 and TRBJ1-4, is EAGVVQSPRYKIIEKKQPVAFWCNPISGHNTLYWYLQNLGQGPELLIRYENEEAVDDSQLPKDRFSAERLKGVDSTLKIQPAELGDSAVYLCASSLAGFNEKLFFGSGTQLSVL.

The chain joins TRBV5-1 to TRBJ2-1; 7 bases are a match to TRBD1. Germline CDR1 and CDR2: SGHRS and YFSETQ. The CDR3 is made up of 17 amino acids. The junction had 17 bases not matched to a gene; V was cut back by 7 bases and J by 4 bases. CDR3: CASAANMGQSKYNEQFF. CDR3 sequence (DNA): TGCGCCAGCGCGGCCAACATGGGACAGTCAAAATACAATGAGCAGTTCTTC.

The chain recombines TRBV3-1 (or the pseudogene TRBV3-2) with TRBJ1-2, with 9 bases identical to TRBD1. CDR1 LGHDT and CDR2 YNNKEL come from the germline V gene (reference sequence). This CDR3 has 14 amino acids. V dropped 3 bases and J dropped 7; count of bases not matched to a gene: 6. The CDR3 here is CASSHRTGEIGYTF. The CDR3 bases are TGTGCCAGCAGCCATCGGACAGGGGAGATTGGCTACACCTTC.

V and J are TRBV5-6 and TRBJ2-3, with TRBD2 identical over 9 bases. The CDR3 spans 17 residues. The V gene's germline CDR1 is SGHDT and CDR2 YYEEEE. Unmatched junction bases numbered 6, after V lost 1 base and J lost 0 bases. Written as DNA, the CDR3 is TGTGCCAGCAGCTTGTTGGGGGCGGGAGGGAGCACAGATACGCAGTATTTT. It is translated as CASSLLGAGGSTDTQYF.

This chain joins TRBV18 and TRBJ2-3, with a weak D call TRBD2 (6 bases). The CDR3 loop spans 15 amino acids. Germline V CDR1 and CDR2: KGHSH, LQKENI. Trimming took off 4 bases at V and 0 bases at J, with 11 bases between the two ends. CDR3 DNA sequence: TGTGCCAGCTCACGAAATAGCGGAAGCACAGATACGCAGTATTTT. Amino acid sequence: CASSRNSGSTDTQYF.